These T cell receptor beta chains were read from a single sample in a study of early T cells in non-severe SARS-CoV-2 infection. TCRdb processed the 5' RACE reads anew with MiXCR; each CDR3 protein has one entry. The sample consists of over 35,000 distinct CDR3 sequences, about 6.5% of them appearing once. Specimen: whole blood, collected at baseline. The receptors originated from an adult who was a healthcare worker with PCR-confirmed SARS-CoV-2 infection or an uninfected control (not recorded which). Both conserved end residues are part of each CDR3. D genes are given only for firm matches. For some rows the clone size is stated as once, few or many, or as a class when expanded; others skip it.

clone size: NA
D gene: TRBD2
J gene: TRBJ2-7
V gene: TRBV4-1
CDR3 protein: CASSHLSGRRSYEQYF
CDR3 DNA: TGCGCCAGCAGCCACCTTAGCGGGAGACGCTCCTACGAGCAGTACTTC

clone size: few
D gene: TRBD1
J gene: TRBJ2-5
V gene: TRBV11-2
CDR3 protein: CASSSETGGLETQYF
CDR3 DNA: TGTGCCAGCAGCTCGGAGACAGGGGGACTAGAGACCCAGTACTTC

clone size: NA
D gene: NA
J gene: TRBJ2-5
V gene: TRBV7-2
CDR3 protein: CASSLNPLLAETQYF
CDR3 DNA: TGTGCCAGCAGCTTAAACCCCCTGCTAGCGGAGACCCAGTACTTC

clone size: NA
D gene: NA
J gene: TRBJ2-3
V gene: TRBV4-2
CDR3 protein: CASSHGSMEQYF
CDR3 DNA: TGTGCCAGCAGCCATGGGAGCATGGAACAGTATTTT

clone size: many
D gene: TRBD2
J gene: TRBJ2-2
V gene: TRBV6-4
CDR3 protein: CASSPKRGANTGELFF
CDR3 DNA: TGTGCCAGCAGTCCCAAGCGGGGGGCGAACACCGGGGAGCTGTTTTTT

clone size: NA
D gene: TRBD1
J gene: TRBJ1-1
V gene: TRBV4-1
CDR3 protein: CASSQAQGTGVVFDTEAFF
CDR3 DNA: TGCGCCAGCAGCCAAGCTCAAGGAACAGGGGTAGTGTTCGACACTGAAGCTTTCTTT

clone size: NA
D gene: TRBD2
J gene: TRBJ2-1
V gene: TRBV7-9
CDR3 protein: CASTPGLANNEQFF
CDR3 DNA: TGTGCCAGCACCCCGGGACTAGCGAACAATGAGCAGTTCTTC

clone size: once
D gene: NA
J gene: TRBJ1-5
V gene: TRBV19
CDR3 protein: CASSIGVWTWEGNLGNQPQHF
CDR3 DNA: TGTGCCAGTAGTATAGGCGTTTGGACCTGGGAGGGGAATCTCGGCAATCAGCCCCAGCATTTT

clone size: NA
D gene: TRBD1
J gene: TRBJ2-3
V gene: TRBV4-2
CDR3 protein: CASSQKAKDRFSHTQYF
CDR3 DNA: TGTGCCAGCAGCCAGAAAGCGAAGGACAGGTTTTCCCATACGCAGTATTTT

clone size: many
D gene: TRBD1
J gene: TRBJ2-7
V gene: TRBV10-3
CDR3 protein: CAISEGQGYEQYF
CDR3 DNA: TGTGCCATCAGTGAGGGACAGGGCTACGAGCAGTACTTC

clone size: many
D gene: TRBD1
J gene: TRBJ1-5
V gene: TRBV20-1
CDR3 protein: CSARLPQGAGQPQHF
CDR3 DNA: TGCAGTGCTAGACTCCCCCAGGGGGCGGGTCAGCCCCAGCATTTT

clone size: few
D gene: NA
J gene: TRBJ2-3
V gene: TRBV29-1
CDR3 protein: CSVGGSTDTQYF
CDR3 DNA: TGCAGCGTTGGAGGCAGCACAGATACGCAGTATTTT

clone size: many
D gene: NA
J gene: TRBJ2-4
V gene: TRBV5-4
CDR3 protein: CASSPRSDGAKNIQYF
CDR3 DNA: TGTGCCAGCAGCCCCCGGTCGGACGGGGCCAAAAACATTCAGTACTTC

clone size: many
D gene: NA
J gene: TRBJ2-7
V gene: TRBV25-1
CDR3 protein: CASSRGGSYEQYF
CDR3 DNA: TGTGCCAGCAGTAGAGGGGGATCCTACGAGCAGTACTTC

clone size: few
D gene: NA
J gene: TRBJ2-7
V gene: TRBV7-2
CDR3 protein: CASSLPAGTSSYEQYF
CDR3 DNA: TGTGCCAGCAGCTTACCTGCCGGGACAAGTTCCTACGAGCAGTACTTC

clone size: few
D gene: NA
J gene: TRBJ1-2
V gene: TRBV7-2
CDR3 protein: CASSFISLAPYGYTF
CDR3 DNA: TGTGCCAGCAGCTTTATCAGTTTGGCCCCCTATGGCTACACCTTC

clone size: few
D gene: TRBD1
J gene: TRBJ2-7
V gene: TRBV7-9
CDR3 protein: CASSLGGTGAYEQYF
CDR3 DNA: TGTGCCAGCAGCTTAGGAGGGACAGGGGCCTACGAGCAGTACTTC

clone size: NA
D gene: NA
J gene: TRBJ2-3
V gene: TRBV6-2/TRBV6-3
CDR3 protein: CASRRPFFTDTQYF
CDR3 DNA: TGTGCCAGCAGACGACCCTTTTTCACAGATACGCAGTATTTT

clone size: many
D gene: TRBD1
J gene: TRBJ1-2
V gene: TRBV20-1
CDR3 protein: CSARGFSGTDYGYTF
CDR3 DNA: TGCAGTGCTAGAGGCTTTAGTGGGACAGACTATGGCTACACCTTC

clone size: many
D gene: TRBD1
J gene: TRBJ2-3
V gene: TRBV18
CDR3 protein: CASSPEQWTGEDTQYF
CDR3 DNA: TGTGCCAGCTCACCGGAACAATGGACAGGGGAAGATACGCAGTATTTT

clone size: many
D gene: NA
J gene: TRBJ1-4
V gene: TRBV21-1
CDR3 protein: CASSKVKGMGEKLFF
CDR3 DNA: TGTGCCAGCAGCAAAGTAAAGGGAATGGGAGAAAAACTGTTTTTT

clone size: many
D gene: NA
J gene: TRBJ2-1
V gene: TRBV24-1
CDR3 protein: CATSPGGREQFF
CDR3 DNA: TGTGCCACCAGTCCCGGGGGGCGTGAGCAGTTCTTC

clone size: many
D gene: NA
J gene: TRBJ1-1
V gene: TRBV7-9
CDR3 protein: CASSSPRRGAAPLNTEAFF
CDR3 DNA: TGTGCCAGCAGCTCTCCCCGACGGGGGGCCGCTCCGCTGAACACTGAAGCTTTCTTT

clone size: NA
D gene: NA
J gene: TRBJ2-7
V gene: TRBV30
CDR3 protein: CAWTRDLSPYEQYF
CDR3 DNA: TGTGCCTGGACCCGGGACCTCAGCCCCTACGAGCAGTACTTC

clone size: NA
D gene: NA
J gene: TRBJ2-7
V gene: TRBV7-9
CDR3 protein: CASSPGHSYYEQYF
CDR3 DNA: TGTGCCAGCAGCCCGGGACACTCTTACTACGAGCAGTACTTC

clone size: many
D gene: NA
J gene: TRBJ2-5
V gene: TRBV20-1
CDR3 protein: CSAGGNEETQYF
CDR3 DNA: TGCAGTGCAGGGGGAAACGAGGAGACCCAGTACTTC

clone size: few
D gene: NA
J gene: TRBJ2-2
V gene: TRBV14
CDR3 protein: CASSSLGYGTGELFF
CDR3 DNA: TGTGCCAGCAGCTCACTAGGATATGGCACCGGGGAGCTGTTTTTT

clone size: NA
D gene: NA
J gene: TRBJ1-5
V gene: TRBV4-3
CDR3 protein: CASSQVGDQPQHF
CDR3 DNA: TGCGCCAGCAGCCAAGTGGGGGACCAGCCCCAGCATTTT

clone size: many
D gene: NA
J gene: TRBJ1-1
V gene: TRBV7-3
CDR3 protein: CASSLMAGRNTEAFF
CDR3 DNA: TGTGCCAGCAGCTTAATGGCGGGTAGGAACACTGAAGCTTTCTTT

clone size: NA
D gene: TRBD2
J gene: TRBJ2-7
V gene: TRBV29-1
CDR3 protein: CSINPGRGRHEQYF
CDR3 DNA: TGCAGTATCAACCCTGGGAGGGGTCGCCACGAGCAGTACTTC

clone size: few
D gene: NA
J gene: TRBJ1-2
V gene: TRBV12-3/TRBV12-4
CDR3 protein: CASSFGDTGYGYTF
CDR3 DNA: TGTGCCAGCAGTTTCGGGGATACGGGCTATGGCTACACCTTC

clone size: many
D gene: NA
J gene: TRBJ1-2
V gene: TRBV20-1
CDR3 protein: CSAPQRTNNYGYTF
CDR3 DNA: TGCAGTGCTCCCCAACGGACAAATAACTATGGCTACACCTTC

clone size: many
D gene: NA
J gene: TRBJ2-7
V gene: TRBV20-1
CDR3 protein: CSATPESLTTDEQYF
CDR3 DNA: TGCAGTGCTACACCTGAATCCTTGACTACCGACGAGCAGTACTTC

clone size: NA
D gene: TRBD2
J gene: TRBJ2-1
V gene: TRBV20-1
CDR3 protein: CSAKGLAGDREQFF
CDR3 DNA: TGCAGTGCTAAGGGACTAGCGGGAGATAGGGAGCAGTTCTTC

clone size: many
D gene: NA
J gene: TRBJ2-7
V gene: TRBV7-2
CDR3 protein: CASSLAGSFYEQYF
CDR3 DNA: TGTGCCAGCAGCTTAGCCGGTAGCTTCTACGAGCAGTACTTC

clone size: once
D gene: TRBD1
J gene: TRBJ2-1
V gene: TRBV5-1
CDR3 protein: CASSRTGSNEQFF
CDR3 DNA: TGCGCCAGCTCCCGGACAGGGAGCAATGAGCAGTTCTTC

clone size: few
D gene: NA
J gene: TRBJ2-3
V gene: TRBV7-9
CDR3 protein: CASSPGGPRGGLPDTQYF
CDR3 DNA: TGTGCCAGCAGCCCCGGGGGACCCAGGGGCGGGCTACCCGATACGCAGTATTTT

clone size: many
D gene: NA
J gene: TRBJ1-5
V gene: TRBV18
CDR3 protein: CASSPGGNQPQHF
CDR3 DNA: TGTGCCAGCTCACCAGGGGGCAATCAGCCCCAGCATTTT

clone size: many
D gene: TRBD2
J gene: TRBJ2-1
V gene: TRBV10-3
CDR3 protein: CAISSGSGGNEQFF
CDR3 DNA: TGTGCCATTTCTAGCGGGAGCGGCGGTAATGAGCAGTTCTTC

clone size: few
D gene: NA
J gene: TRBJ1-1
V gene: TRBV6-5
CDR3 protein: CASSYSPGTNTEAFF
CDR3 DNA: TGTGCCAGCAGTTACTCCCCGGGGACGAACACTGAAGCTTTCTTT

clone size: many
D gene: TRBD1
J gene: TRBJ2-3
V gene: TRBV7-9
CDR3 protein: CASSSGTGTDTQYF
CDR3 DNA: TGTGCCAGCAGCTCCGGGACAGGCACGGATACGCAGTATTTT

clone size: NA
D gene: NA
J gene: TRBJ2-5
V gene: TRBV18
CDR3 protein: CASSPYFQRQETQYF
CDR3 DNA: TGTGCCAGCTCACCATACTTCCAGCGTCAAGAGACCCAGTACTTC

clone size: few
D gene: NA
J gene: TRBJ1-1
V gene: TRBV12-3/TRBV12-4
CDR3 protein: CASTLTAGNTEAFF
CDR3 DNA: TGTGCCAGCACTTTAACGGCGGGGAACACTGAAGCTTTCTTT

clone size: NA
D gene: NA
J gene: TRBJ2-7
V gene: TRBV7-2
CDR3 protein: CASSLTAGYEQYF
CDR3 DNA: TGTGCCAGCAGCTTAACCGCCGGCTACGAGCAGTACTTC

clone size: many
D gene: TRBD1
J gene: TRBJ1-1
V gene: TRBV27
CDR3 protein: CASSWDSGDTEAFF
CDR3 DNA: TGTGCCAGCAGTTGGGACAGCGGGGATACTGAAGCTTTCTTT

clone size: NA
D gene: NA
J gene: TRBJ2-3
V gene: TRBV12-3/TRBV12-4
CDR3 protein: CASSWGSIDTQYF
CDR3 DNA: TGTGCCAGCAGTTGGGGCAGTATAGATACGCAGTATTTT

clone size: few
D gene: NA
J gene: TRBJ2-2
V gene: TRBV11-2
CDR3 protein: CASSKRDTGELFF
CDR3 DNA: TGTGCCAGTTCGAAGCGGGACACCGGGGAGCTGTTTTTT

clone size: many
D gene: NA
J gene: TRBJ2-3
V gene: TRBV6-1
CDR3 protein: CASISAPWRPDTQYF
CDR3 DNA: TGTGCCAGCATTTCGGCCCCCTGGCGTCCAGATACGCAGTATTTT

clone size: NA
D gene: NA
J gene: TRBJ2-1
V gene: TRBV5-1
CDR3 protein: CESSLVTGNDEQFF
CDR3 DNA: TGCGAAAGCAGCTTGGTAACGGGAAATGATGAGCAGTTCTTC

clone size: few
D gene: NA
J gene: TRBJ2-7
V gene: TRBV9
CDR3 protein: CASSPRPVPSAYEQYF
CDR3 DNA: TGTGCCAGCAGCCCCCGGCCCGTGCCGTCGGCCTACGAGCAGTACTTC

clone size: few
D gene: NA
J gene: TRBJ2-2
V gene: TRBV5-1
CDR3 protein: CASSGTGAGRELFF
CDR3 DNA: TGCGCCAGCAGCGGGACGGGGGCCGGAAGGGAGCTGTTTTTT

clone size: many
D gene: TRBD1
J gene: TRBJ2-3
V gene: TRBV6-5
CDR3 protein: CASRSGTGGDYTQYF
CDR3 DNA: TGTGCCAGCAGGTCCGGGACAGGGGGAGATTATACGCAGTATTTT

clone size: NA
D gene: NA
J gene: TRBJ2-2
V gene: TRBV7-9
CDR3 protein: CASPGARSTWGTGELFF
CDR3 DNA: TGTGCCAGCCCCGGGGCTCGGTCAACGTGGGGCACCGGGGAGCTGTTTTTT

clone size: NA
D gene: NA
J gene: TRBJ1-1
V gene: TRBV11-2
CDR3 protein: CASSFGFYTEAFF
CDR3 DNA: TGTGCCAGCAGCTTTGGATTCTACACTGAAGCTTTCTTT

clone size: NA
D gene: TRBD1
J gene: TRBJ1-4
V gene: TRBV6-6
CDR3 protein: CASSYGGQEDEKLFF
CDR3 DNA: TGTGCCAGCAGTTACGGGGGACAGGAGGATGAAAAACTGTTTTTT

clone size: few
D gene: TRBD2
J gene: TRBJ2-7
V gene: TRBV5-4
CDR3 protein: CASSLSGRTSYEQYF
CDR3 DNA: TGTGCCAGCAGCTTATCCGGGAGGACCTCCTACGAGCAGTACTTC

clone size: NA
D gene: NA
J gene: TRBJ1-3
V gene: TRBV7-9
CDR3 protein: CASSSSVDTIYF
CDR3 DNA: TGTGCCAGCAGCTCCAGCGTTGACACCATATATTTT

clone size: many
D gene: TRBD1
J gene: TRBJ2-1
V gene: TRBV6-5
CDR3 protein: CASSYGATGLLGRDNEQFF
CDR3 DNA: TGTGCCAGCAGCTACGGTGCGACAGGGTTATTAGGTAGGGACAATGAGCAGTTCTTC

clone size: few
D gene: NA
J gene: TRBJ1-1
V gene: TRBV5-6
CDR3 protein: CASSLWGRDRRETEAFF
CDR3 DNA: TGTGCCAGCAGCTTATGGGGCAGGGACCGGCGGGAGACTGAAGCTTTCTTT